These 13 T cell receptor beta chains originate from one sample sequenced in a study of cytomegalovirus exposure and HLA in healthy donors. The PCR used 60 Vbeta and 13 Jbeta primers. Profiled with immunoSEQ multiplex PCR; TCRdb holds only in-frame clones, not every one. This table holds approximately 180,000 clones, about 72% found once. The sequenced sample consisted of PBMCs. The receptors were sampled from a human donor in good health.

The chain is built from TRBV10-3 and TRBJ1-1; tentative D call: TRBD1 (5 bases). CDR3 length: 14 residues. Germline loops: CDR1 ENHRY, CDR2 SYGVKD. V was pared by 3 bases and J by 5 bases, with 13 bases between. CDR3 residues: CAISDGRKGTEAFF. The CDR3 DNA reads as TGTGCCATCAGTGATGGCAGGAAGGGGACTGAAGCTTTCTTT.

Turning to this clone: An end of the junction differs from the germline gene, which may be a read error. The rearrangement uses TRBV4-1 and TRBJ1-2, with 8 bases matching TRBD1. Germline lookup yields CDR1 MGHRA and CDR2 YSYEKL. The CDR3 sequence is 16 residues long. CDR3 loop: CASSQDNTIGTGFMFF. The CDR3 DNA reads as TGCGCCAGCAGCCAAGACAACACCATCGGGACAGGCTTCATGTTCTTC.

This chain connects TRBV15 to TRBJ1-1; D gene ambiguous. There are 15 residues in the CDR3. Germline CDR1 and CDR2: LNHNV and YYDKDF (reference sequence). The V gene lost 0 bases and the J gene lost 3 bases, with 11 bases spanning the gap. CDR3 in DNA: TGTGCCACCAGCAGAGATACGAGGATGGACACTGAAGCTTTCTTT. Translating it yields CATSRDTRMDTEAFF.

This sequence joins TRBV4-2 and TRBJ1-5; unclear D gene. The germline V and J ends were trimmed by 1 base and 7 bases, with 11 bases remaining between them. This CDR3 region has 14 residues. Germline V gene lookup returns CDR1 LGHNA and CDR2 YNFKEQ. The CDR3 region is CASSQGRGSQPQHF. In nucleotides, the CDR3 is TGTGCCAGCAGCCAAGGGCGGGGAAGCCAGCCCCAGCATTTT.

This clone was found a few times. This chain uses TRBV5-1 with TRBJ1-2, with D maybe TRBD1 (5 bases). In germline, CDR1 is SGHRS, CDR2 YFSETQ. This CDR3 is 15 amino acids long. Between the trimmed V and J ends, which lost 4 bases and 0 bases, there was a span of 13 bases. CDR3 region: CASSVGGGTNYGYTF. In DNA, the CDR3 is TGCGCCAGCAGCGTGGGGGGGGGAACTAACTATGGCTACACCTTC.

CDR3: CASSLSFRAEAFF. The CDR3 DNA follows: TGTGCCAGCAGTTTATCTTTCAGGGCTGAAGCTTTCTTT. V is TRBV27 and J is TRBJ1-1, with D perhaps TRBD1 (5 bases). Germline values: CDR1 MNHEY, CDR2 SMNVEV (reference sequence). V dropped 0 bases and J dropped 6 bases, with 8 bases sitting between them. The CDR3 has 13 residues.

J is TRBJ2-7 and V is TRBV15; D possibly corresponds to TRBD2 (7 bases). Trimming left V 0 bases short and J 1 base short, with 16 bases between. The CDR3 loop spans 17 amino acids. The germline gives CDR1 LNHNV, CDR2 YYDKDF (reference sequence). The CDR3 sequence: CATSREAGDTGSYEQYF. As DNA, the CDR3 is TGTGCCACCAGCAGAGAGGCGGGGGACACCGGGTCCTACGAGCAGTACTTC.

The V gene is TRBV28, the J gene TRBJ2-2; 8 positions agree with TRBD1. Trimming cost V 4 bases and J 2 bases; bases outside gene matches: 6. CDR3 length: 16 residues. The germline V gene encodes CDR1 MDHEN and CDR2 SYDVKM. CDR3 residues: CASSSWTGLNTGELFF. Here the CDR3 DNA reads TGTGCCAGCAGTTCATGGACAGGGCTTAACACCGGGGAGCTGTTTTTT.

This rearrangement joins TRBV19 to TRBJ1-1, with D unclear. Looked up from germline, CDR1 is LNHDA and CDR2 is SQIVND (reference sequence). The CDR3 has 14 residues. V lost 2 bases and J lost 1, with 8 bases in between. The CDR3 bases are TGTGCCAGTAGTATACAGTCAGGGAACACTGAAGCTTTCTTT. It encodes CASSIQSGNTEAFF.

This clone occurred a few times. The gene calls are TRBV7-3 and TRBJ1-6; TRBD1 is a possible D gene (5 bases). With 6 bases removed from V and 4 bases from J, the gap between germline ends came to 10 bases. The CDR3 sequence is 14 residues long. Germline V lookup: CDR1 SGHTA, CDR2 FQGTGA. CDR3 loop: CASSAGGYNSPLHF. In DNA, the CDR3 is TGTGCCAGCAGTGCGGGGGGGTATAATTCACCCCTCCACTTT.

This chain connects TRBV6-1 to TRBJ1-2; 8 nucleotides line up with TRBD1. Germline-derived CDR1 and CDR2 are MNHNS and SASEGT. The junction had 8 bases not matched to a gene; V was cut back by 4 bases and J by 4 bases. The CDR3 has 15 amino acids. The CDR3 nucleotides read TGTGCCAGCAGTGCAGCAGGGGGCGAATTCTATGGCTACACCTTC. This translates into CASSAAGGEFYGYTF.

This clone came up a few times. J is TRBJ1-1 and V is TRBV2, with 7 nucleotides matching TRBD1. The CDR3 has 14 residues. CDR1 and CDR2 (germline): SNHLY, FYNNEI. Trimming took 8 bases from V and 4 from J; bases not matched to a gene: 10. The CDR3 reads CASSIQGLSTEAFF. CDR3 coding DNA: TGTGCCAGCTCGATACAGGGGCTGAGCACTGAAGCTTTCTTT.

The J gene is TRBJ2-7, the V gene TRBV4-1; D ambiguous. V was trimmed by 1 base and J by 3 bases, leaving 10 bases between them. The CDR3 is made up of 14 amino acids. From germline, CDR1 is MGHRA and CDR2 YSYEKL. Here the CDR3 DNA reads TGCGCCAGCAGCCAAGGTCCAAGGAGCTACGAGCAGTACTTC. It specifies CASSQGPRSYEQYF.